The present T cell receptor beta chain was sequenced within a study of T-cell memory formation after mild COVID-19. Study background: Clusters were largely donor specific. General observations from the study: Cross-reactive memory apparently joined, as some responding clones appeared in pre-infection memory.

The CDR3 has 14 amino acids. J lost 0 bases, V lost 3 bases, and 2 bases had no gene match. Germline CDR1 and CDR2: SGHTA and FQGNSA. Using constant-segment primers, 5'RACE produced TCR alpha and TCR beta cDNA libraries carrying sample barcodes and UMIs. TCRdb redid the calling of the 5' RACE reads with MiXCR, one entry per CDR3 protein. The table records around 35,000 distinct CDR3 sequences, 7.7% of them present only once. This clonotype was observed many times. Its antigen is not identified. This receptor was identified in a young man who had mild COVID-19 (a few samples of this study predate the infection). Cell type and time point are not known. The rearrangement links TRBV7-2 to TRBJ2-7; TRBD1 matches 7 bases. Sequences were obtained from PBMCs or a T cell subset sorted from them (not recorded which). CDR3: CASSFGDSSYEQYF. In DNA, the CDR3 is TGTGCCAGCAGCTTCGGGGACAGCTCCTACGAGCAGTACTTC.